Listed here are 23 T cell receptor beta chains from one sample, sequenced in a study of CD8+CD57+ T cells in acquired aplastic anemia. For CDR3 and TCR beta VDJ profiling, genomic DNA was the template used. TCRdb re-called the reads through MiXCR, storing one row per CDR3 protein. The table lists 200,000 to 250,000 distinct CDR3 sequences, roughly 33% of them singletons. Sequencing was done on a sample of sorted CD4+, CD8+, or CD8+CD57+ T cells (not recorded which) from PBMCs. These receptors all stem from a human donor in good health, serving as a control.

The rearrangement links TRBV9 to TRBJ2-2, with a tentative D call TRBD1 (6 bases). Looked up from germline, CDR1 is SGDLS and CDR2 is YYNGEE. This CDR3 has 15 amino acids. Trimming pared 6 bases from V and 2 bases from J, leaving 14 bases between. CDR3 sequence (DNA): TGTGCCAGCAATACCGGGACAATTAACACCGGGGAGCTGTTTTTT. Translating gives CASNTGTINTGELFF.

Note on this clonotype: Given the absence of the conserved phenylalanine or tryptophan at the CDR3 end, a read error is likely. V usage is TRBV11-2 and J usage is TRBJ2-7, with 8 nucleotides matching TRBD2. After removal of 5 bases from V and 6 bases from J, the junction contained 15 bases not matched to a gene. This CDR3 spans 16 amino acids. Germline CDR1 and CDR2: SGHAT and FQNNGV. CDR3 sequence: CASSQLSGLVSSEQYL. The CDR3 DNA sequence: TGTGCCAGCAGCCAATTGTCGGGACTAGTTTCATCCGAGCAGTACCTC.

Ten or more counts support this clonotype. The chain employs TRBV24-1 and TRBJ1-2; a weak D match, TRBD1 (5 bases). Per germline, CDR1 KGHDR and CDR2 SFDVKD. Trimming stripped 5 bases from V and 6 bases from J, with 9 bases between. The CDR3 extends over 12 amino acids. Here the CDR3 reads CATSGLGDGYTF. The CDR3 coding sequence is TGTGCCACCAGTGGCCTGGGGGATGGCTACACCTTC.

In this sample, this clonotype turned up many times. The V call is TRBV2, the J call TRBJ2-3, with 7 nucleotides matching TRBD1. CDR3 length equals 14 residues. With 10 bases clipped from V and 2 bases from J, the junction kept 9 bases outside the gene matches. Per the germline V gene, CDR1 is SNHLY and CDR2 is FYNNEI. CDR3 in amino acids: CATIPTGSTDTQYF. DNA of the CDR3: TGTGCCACCATTCCGACAGGGTCCACAGATACGCAGTATTTT.

This clonotype has only a few counts. The rearrangement uses TRBV27 and TRBJ1-1; 7 nucleotides line up with TRBD1. The CDR3 totals 15 residues. From germline, CDR1 is MNHEY and CDR2 SMNVEV (reference sequence). The trim removed 5 bases at V and 5 bases at J, leaving 11 bases unmatched. The CDR3 sequence: CASSIRQGWRTEAFF. The CDR3 nucleotides read TGTGCCAGCAGTATTAGACAGGGTTGGAGAACTGAAGCTTTCTTT.

This clonotype has ten or more counts. This chain joins TRBV20-1 and TRBJ2-7, with D possibly matching TRBD2 (5 bases). Between the trimmed V and J ends, which lost 5 bases and 3 bases, there was a span of 11 bases. The CDR3 totals 12 residues. Germline loops: CDR1 DFQATT, CDR2 SNEGSKA (reference sequence). In DNA, the CDR3 is TGCAGTGCTTCCGGGATCTACTACGAGCAGTACTTC. Translation gives CSASGIYYEQYF.

This clonotype was seen many times. The chain recombines TRBV6-1 with TRBJ1-3; D ambiguous. The CDR3 has 13 residues. Trimming stripped 8 bases from V and 0 bases from J, with 8 bases between. CDR1 is MNHNS, CDR2 SASEGT, per germline. Written as DNA, the CDR3 is TGTGCCAGCGCGAAGTACTCTGGAAACACCATATATTTT. It translates to CASAKYSGNTIYF.

This clonotype was detected many times. The chain recombines TRBV24-1 with TRBJ2-5; D is uncertain. Germline V gene data show CDR1 as KGHDR and CDR2 as SFDVKD. Trimming stripped 1 base from V and 5 bases from J, with 7 bases between. This CDR3 is 13 amino acids long. The CDR3 sequence: CATSDLPGETQYF. DNA of the CDR3: TGTGCCACCAGTGATTTACCGGGTGAGACCCAGTACTTC.

Only one count was recorded for this clonotype. The chain uses TRBV15 and TRBJ2-7; D is perhaps TRBD2 (6 bases). The CDR3 consists of 16 residues. In germline, CDR1 is LNHNV, CDR2 YYDKDF (reference sequence). Trimming removed 3 bases from V and 0 bases from J, with 15 bases in between. CDR3: CATSSLEGSSSYEQYF. CDR3 bases: TGTGCCACCAGCAGCTTGGAGGGGTCGAGCTCCTACGAGCAGTACTTC.

The V and J genes are TRBV10-2 and TRBJ2-7; 15 nucleotides agree with TRBD2. Germline V gene data show CDR1 as WSHSY and CDR2 as SAAADI. V shed 4 bases and J 7 bases; nucleotides not matched to a gene: 5. This CDR3 has 15 residues. In DNA, the CDR3 is TGCGCCAGCAGTGCTCCGGGACTAGCGGGAGGTGAGCAGTACTTC. Encoded protein: CASSAPGLAGGEQYF.

This clonotype was found a few times. J is TRBJ2-1 and V is TRBV5-1, with 10 bases identical to TRBD2. CDR3 length: 15 residues. V shed 4 bases and J 7 bases; nucleotides not matched to a gene: 8. The germline CDR1 and CDR2 sequences are SGHRS and YFSETQ. The CDR3 region is CASSQLAGSGNEQFF. Here the CDR3 DNA reads TGCGCCAGCAGCCAACTAGCGGGGTCGGGAAATGAGCAGTTCTTC.

This clonotype was found many times. The chain links TRBV15 to TRBJ2-2; D gene uncertain. This CDR3 is 16 amino acids long. CDR1 LNHNV and CDR2 YYDKDF come from the germline V gene (reference sequence). The V end was cut by 0 bases, the J end by 3 bases, with 11 bases between. The CDR3 sequence is CATSRDGGFYTGELFF. CDR3 nucleotides: TGTGCCACCAGCAGAGACGGTGGGTTCTACACCGGGGAGCTGTTTTTT.

Concerning this clonotype itself: This clone may be a read error of a much larger clone one base away. The chain combines TRBV7-2 with TRBJ2-3; no clear D gene. The V end lost 2 bases, the J end lost 10 bases, and 4 bases lay between the germline ends. The germline CDR1 and CDR2 sequences are SGHTA and FQGNSA. The CDR3 has 10 residues. The CDR3 DNA sequence: TGTGCCAGCAGCTTACGTGCGCAGTATTTT. Amino acids: CASSLRAQYF.

The J gene is TRBJ1-2, the V gene TRBV20-1, with 9 bases lining up with TRBD1. CDR1 and CDR2 from the germline V gene are DFQATT and SNEGSKA (reference sequence). The CDR3 loop spans 15 amino acids. J gave up 4 bases and V 1 base, and 7 bases lay outside the gene matches. The CDR3 here is CSARAGRTGAYGYTF. CDR3 sequence (DNA): TGCAGTGCTAGAGCAGGCAGGACAGGGGCCTATGGCTACACCTTC.

This chain connects TRBV4-1 to TRBJ1-4; D possibly corresponds to TRBD1 (5 bases). Germline-derived CDR1 and CDR2 are MGHRA and YSYEKL. V gave up 1 base and J gave up 7 bases, with 16 bases separating them. This CDR3 spans 16 amino acids. The CDR3, as DNA: TGCGCCAGCAGCCAAGCAGGAGGGGCGCAGGGTGAAAAACTGTTTTTT. It translates to CASSQAGGAQGEKLFF.

In its sample, this clonotype was seen many times. J is TRBJ2-5 and V is TRBV10-3; D gene uncertain. The V end was cut by 0 bases, the J end by 0 bases, with 5 bases between. Germline assignment: CDR1 ENHRY and CDR2 SYGVKD. The CDR3 extends over 14 amino acids. The CDR3 bases are TGTGCCATCAGTGAGTCACCGTACCAAGAGACCCAGTACTTC. This translates into CAISESPYQETQYF.

About this clonotype itself: With a much larger clone just one base away, this may be a read error. The chain uses TRBV25-1 and TRBJ2-7, with a weak D call TRBD1 (6 bases). The V gene lost 6 bases and the J gene lost 2 bases, with 14 bases spanning the gap. The CDR3 totals 14 residues. The V gene's germline CDR1 is MGHDK and CDR2 SYGVNS. The CDR3 DNA sequence: TGTGCCAGCAGAATCCAGGGGCGCACCTACGAGCAGTACTTC. Encoded protein: CASRIQGRTYEQYF.

There are a few counts of this clonotype. This chain connects TRBV27 to TRBJ1-2; possibly TRBD1 for D (5 bases). The V end lost 5 bases, the J end lost 2 bases, and 12 bases lay between the germline ends. The CDR3 loop spans 14 amino acids. CDR1 is MNHEY and CDR2 is SMNVEV in the germline V gene (reference sequence). This CDR3 reads CASSRGGTNYGYTF. CDR3 in DNA: TGTGCCAGCAGTCGGGGCGGCACGAACTATGGCTACACCTTC.

J is TRBJ2-1 and V is TRBV11-1, with 7 bases aligning to TRBD1. CDR3 length: 15 residues. Losses at the gene ends were 5 bases for V and 4 bases for J; bases not matched to a gene: 8. The germline V gene encodes CDR1 SGHAT and CDR2 FQDESV (reference sequence). Here the CDR3 reads CASSITGVGYNEQFF. For the CDR3, the DNA is TGTGCCAGCAGCATAACAGGGGTTGGGTACAATGAGCAGTTCTTC.

This clonotype was found a few times. The rearrangement joins TRBV6-1 to TRBJ1-1; a possible D gene is TRBD1 (6 bases). The CDR3 is 14 residues long. Trimming took off 4 bases at V and 6 bases at J, with 15 bases between the two ends. CDR1 and CDR2 (germline): MNHNS, SASEGT. CDR3 region: CASSAGVGGPEAFF. The CDR3 nucleotides are TGTGCCAGCAGTGCAGGGGTAGGAGGCCCTGAAGCTTTCTTT.

This clonotype was recorded many times. V gene TRBV5-1 combines with J gene TRBJ2-5; 9 bases map to TRBD2. This CDR3 spans 14 amino acids. With 5 bases clipped from V and 1 base from J, the junction kept 3 bases outside the gene matches. Germline CDR1 is SGHRS and CDR2 is YFSETQ. In nucleotides, the CDR3 is TGCGCCAGCAGTTTGACTAGCGGCCAAGAGACCCAGTACTTC. As protein: CASSLTSGQETQYF.

The rearrangement uses TRBV5-4 and TRBJ1-1; TRBD1 matches at 7 bases. Germline CDR1 SGHNT, CDR2 YYREEE (reference sequence). This CDR3 is built from 17 residues. V was clipped by 2 bases and J by 4 bases; unmatched bases: 14. CDR3 protein: CASSFFIGAQGSTEAFF. The CDR3 DNA is TGTGCCAGCAGCTTCTTTATAGGTGCACAGGGGAGCACTGAAGCTTTCTTT.

This clonotype was seen only a few times. The chain is built from TRBV12-5 and TRBJ2-3, with TRBD1 as a possible D gene (6 bases). Germline CDR1 reads LGHNT; CDR2 reads FRNRAP. V was cut by 6 bases and J by 2 bases, with 12 bases left in between. The CDR3 extends over 14 amino acids. The DNA of the CDR3 is TGTGCTAGTGGATTACAGGGACCCACAGATACGCAGTATTTT. Its translation: CASGLQGPTDTQYF.